One and the same sample provided the 29 T cell receptor beta chains below, sequenced in a study of OX40 agonist ivuxolimab in advanced cancers. Libraries were prepared through the immunoSEQ multiplex PCR assay. Imported from immuneACCESS, the table was reduced by TCRdb to in-frame sequences with V and J called. These copies leave out some clones; in studies compared against another copy, an unresolved V gene accounts for under half, and the cause of the remainder is not known. The sample table records over 70,000 clones; under 80% of these occur just once. The top ten constitute approximately 5.3% of the sample. The starting material was CD4+ or CD8+ T cells sorted from blood, obtained in a trial of the OX40 agonist ivuxolimab. These TCRs come from an adult with an advanced solid tumor such as melanoma, head and neck, liver or kidney cancer.

The chain uses TRBV2 and TRBJ1-1; D remains unclear. V lost 4 bases, J lost 4 bases, and 13 bases lay in between. The CDR3 is made up of 14 amino acids. Germline CDR1 reads SNHLY; CDR2 reads FYNNEI. CDR3 sequence reads: CASSVVSGFTEAFF. CDR3 coding DNA: TGTGCCAGCAGTGTTGTGTCAGGTTTCACTGAAGCTTTCTTT.

V and J are TRBV6-6 and TRBJ2-5; TRBD1 matches at 8 bases. The CDR3 loop spans 14 amino acids. The germline V gene has CDR1 MNHNY and CDR2 SVGAGI (reference sequence). V gave up 7 bases and J gave up 13 bases; unmatched junction bases: 17. The CDR3 DNA follows: TGTGCCAGCACCTCTGATGGACAGGGAAAAGGTCTGTACTTC. Translating it yields CASTSDGQGKGLYF.

The chain combines TRBV6-1 with TRBJ2-3; 9 bases align to TRBD2. Germline V gene data show CDR1 as MNHNS and CDR2 as SASEGT. The CDR3 covers 15 residues. Trimming took 8 bases from V and 3 from J; bases not matched to a gene: 9. The CDR3 region has the DNA TGTGCCAGCCGGGGGGTAGCGGGAGCTACAGATACGCAGTATTTT. Translated, it gives CASRGVAGATDTQYF.

This chain uses TRBV10-1 with TRBJ2-1; TRBD1 matches at 8 bases. The junction had 4 bases not matched to a gene; V was cut back by 3 bases and J by 12 bases. The germline V gene encodes CDR1 WNHNN and CDR2 SYGVQD (reference sequence). The CDR3 is 12 amino acids. As DNA, the CDR3 is TGCGCCAGCAGTGATGACAGGGGAGGGCAGTTCTTC. This encodes CASSDDRGGQFF.

The V call is TRBV6-5, the J call TRBJ1-1; unclear D gene. From germline, CDR1 is MNHEY and CDR2 SVGAGI. With 0 bases removed from V and 7 bases from J, the gap between germline ends came to 15 bases. The CDR3 is made up of 15 amino acids. The DNA for the CDR3 is TGTGCCAGCAGTTACTCGGGCAGTTTAAAGGGTGAAGCTTTCTTT. Protein: CASSYSGSLKGEAFF.

CDR3 amino acids: CASNPQGGGGQPQHF. The DNA for the CDR3 is TGTGCCAGCAACCCACAGGGAGGAGGGGGTCAGCCCCAGCATTTT. The chain joins TRBV6-1 to TRBJ1-5; TRBD1 is a possible D gene (6 bases). Trimming left V 7 bases short and J 6 bases short, with 19 bases between. The CDR3 length is 15 residues. CDR1 and CDR2 from the germline V gene are MNHNS and SASEGT.

There are a few counts of this clone. The chain uses TRBV4-1 and TRBJ2-4; D is unclear. Germline V CDR1 and CDR2: MGHRA, YSYEKL. The CDR3 sequence is 14 residues long. V was trimmed by 3 bases and J by 2 bases, leaving 8 bases between them. CDR3 nucleotides: TGCGCCAGCAGCCAGACTGCAACCAAAAACATTCAGTACTTC. This encodes CASSQTATKNIQYF.

This clone was detected once. The DNA of the CDR3 is TGTGCCAGCAGCTTGACTAGCGGGAGTGTCAGATCCTACAATGAGCAGTTCTTC. This sequence encodes CASSLTSGSVRSYNEQFF. The V call is TRBV5-8, the J call TRBJ2-1; 11 positions agree with TRBD2. The CDR3 has 18 residues. With 1 base clipped from V and 1 base from J, the junction kept 7 bases outside the gene matches. CDR1 and CDR2 (germline): SGHTS, YDEGEE. Combining the CDR3 with reference TRBV5-8 and TRBJ2-1 gives the whole variable domain EAGVTQSPTHLIKTRGQQATLRCSPISGHTSVYWYQQALGLGLQFLLWYDEGEERNRGNFPPRFSGRQFPNYSSELNVNALELEDSALYLCASSLTSGSVRSYNEQFFGPGTRLTVL.

This chain connects TRBV7-9 to TRBJ2-7; TRBD1 matches at 12 bases. The CDR3 is made up of 15 amino acids. The V gene end was trimmed by 4 bases and the J gene end by 3 bases; junction bases not matched to a gene: 4. Per the germline V gene, CDR1 is SEHNR and CDR2 is FQNEAQ (reference sequence). This CDR3 reads CASSSGTGGFYEQYF. CDR3 nucleotides: TGTGCCAGCAGCTCGGGGACAGGGGGCTTCTACGAGCAGTACTTC. The full variable domain, completed using reference TRBV7-9 and TRBJ2-7, is DTGVSQNPRHKITKRGQNVTFRCDPISEHNRLYWYRQTLGQGPEFLTYFQNEAQLEKSRLLSDRFSAERPKGSFSTLEIQRTEQGDSAMYLCASSSGTGGFYEQYFGPGTRLTVT.

This clone has only a few counts. V is TRBV5-1 and J is TRBJ1-2; perhaps TRBD1 as D (6 bases). Trimming stripped 5 bases from V and 3 bases from J, with 8 bases between. This CDR3 is 12 amino acids long. CDR1 and CDR2 (germline): SGHRS, YFSETQ. CDR3 DNA sequence: TGCGCCAGCAGACCAGGGGACTATGGCTACACCTTC. Translated, it gives CASRPGDYGYTF.

This chain uses TRBV30 with TRBJ1-2; weak D call: TRBD1 (6 bases). Trimming took off 5 bases at V and 8 bases at J, with 18 bases between the two ends. The CDR3 contains 13 residues. CDR1 GTSNPN and CDR2 SVGIG come from the germline V gene (reference sequence). CDR3 nucleotide sequence: TGTGCCTGGTATCGTGACAGGCCGGGCGGCTACACCTTC. It yields the protein CAWYRDRPGGYTF.

This clone was picked up a small number of times. The chain employs TRBV10-3 and TRBJ2-3, with 10 bases that match TRBD1. The ends lost 4 bases at V and 7 bases at J; junction bases unmatched: 2. The CDR3 contains 13 residues. The germline gives CDR1 ENHRY, CDR2 SYGVKD. The DNA for the CDR3 is TGTGCCATCAGTGGGGGACAGGGGCATACGCAGTATTTT. This translates into CAISGGQGHTQYF.

The chain uses TRBV5-1 and TRBJ1-1; D uncertain. In germline, CDR1 is SGHRS, CDR2 YFSETQ. CDR3 length: 15 amino acids. V lost 0 bases and J lost 6, with 15 bases in between. CDR3 residues: CASSLEDWLVAEAFF. The CDR3 nucleotides read TGCGCCAGCAGCTTGGAGGACTGGCTGGTCGCTGAAGCTTTCTTT. Looking up the rest from reference TRBV5-1 and TRBJ1-1 gives the full variable domain: KAGVTQTPRYLIKTRGQQVTLSCSPISGHRSVSWYQQTPGQGLQFLFEYFSETQRNKGNFPGRFSGRQFSNSRSEMNVSTLELGDSALYLCASSLEDWLVAEAFFGQGTRLTVV.

This clone was seen a handful of times. V gene TRBV28 combines with J gene TRBJ1-3, with 9 positions matching TRBD1. Germline values: CDR1 MDHEN, CDR2 SYDVKM. The CDR3 has 14 residues. The V segment lost 8 bases and the J segment 4 bases; nucleotides outside the gene matches: 6. The CDR3 region has the DNA TGTGCCAGCTGGGACAGGGTGGGAGGAAACACCATATATTTT. This codes for CASWDRVGGNTIYF.

The V call is TRBV7-2, the J call TRBJ2-5, with D possibly being TRBD2 (6 bases). The ends were cut back, 4 bases at V and 0 bases at J, with 12 bases in the middle. The CDR3 contains 15 residues. The germline CDR1 and CDR2 sequences are SGHTA and FQGNSA. The CDR3 reads CASSSSGGYQETQYF. In nucleotides, the CDR3 is TGTGCCAGCAGCTCTAGTGGGGGGTACCAAGAGACCCAGTACTTC.

This chain links TRBV7-2 with TRBJ2-5; 13 nucleotides match TRBD2. This CDR3 has 16 residues. The germline V gene has CDR1 SGHTA and CDR2 FQGNSA. The V gene end was trimmed by 3 bases and the J gene end by 4 bases; junction bases not matched to a gene: 5. CDR3 sequence (DNA): TGTGCCAGCAGCTTCGGACTAGCGGGAGCGAGAGAGACCCAGTACTTC. It encodes CASSFGLAGARETQYF.

V gene TRBV28 combines with J gene TRBJ1-2; D possibly corresponds to TRBD1 (5 bases). Germline V gene lookup returns CDR1 MDHEN and CDR2 SYDVKM. The CDR3 totals 12 residues. The V gene lost 3 bases and the J gene lost 8 bases, with 10 bases spanning the gap. In DNA form, the CDR3 reads TGTGCCAGCAGTTTGAGACAGAGAGGCTACACCTTC. Protein sequence: CASSLRQRGYTF.

The J gene is TRBJ2-6, the V gene TRBV7-9, with D maybe TRBD2 (6 bases). CDR1 SEHNR and CDR2 FQNEAQ come from the germline V gene (reference sequence). V was pared by 0 bases and J by 4 bases, with 16 bases between. This CDR3 spans 18 amino acids. The CDR3 is CASSLARGGYVGANVLTF. DNA for the CDR3: TGTGCCAGCAGCTTAGCGCGGGGCGGGTACGTCGGGGCCAACGTCCTGACTTTC.

The chain has TRBV5-1 and TRBJ2-2; TRBD1 matches 9 bases. Per germline, CDR1 SGHRS and CDR2 YFSETQ. V lost 0 bases to trimming and J lost 3 bases; unmatched junction nucleotides: 0. The CDR3 totals 15 residues. CDR3 amino acids: CASSLGTGDTGELFF. In DNA, the CDR3 is TGCGCCAGCAGCTTGGGGACAGGGGACACCGGGGAGCTGTTTTTT.

The genes are TRBV7-2 and TRBJ1-5; D gene ambiguous. Trimming pared 2 bases from V and 11 bases from J, leaving 16 bases between. The germline gives CDR1 SGHTA, CDR2 FQGNSA. The CDR3 is 14 residues long. CDR3 nucleotides: TGTGCCAGCAGCTTATCCAACACAAACACGGCCCAGCATTTT. It yields the protein CASSLSNTNTAQHF.

Judged by abundance, this clone is medium-sized. The V and J genes are TRBV7-2 and TRBJ1-1; 7 bases map to TRBD1. CDR1 is SGHTA and CDR2 is FQGNSA in the germline V gene. With 7 bases clipped from V and 5 bases from J, the junction kept 10 bases outside the gene matches. The CDR3 contains 14 residues. The DNA of the CDR3 is TGTGCCAGCACCCTAGGGGGCTTTGGGACTGAAGCTTTCTTT. This translates into CASTLGGFGTEAFF.

The gene calls are TRBV28 and TRBJ1-4; tentatively, D is TRBD1 (6 bases). The CDR3 is made up of 15 amino acids. CDR1 and CDR2 (germline): MDHEN, SYDVKM. The ends were cut back, 3 bases at V and 7 bases at J, with 15 bases in the middle. CDR3 protein: CASSFGGQRGEKLFF. DNA of the CDR3: TGTGCCAGCAGTTTCGGGGGGCAGAGGGGTGAAAAACTGTTTTTT.

V is TRBV19 and J is TRBJ1-1, with 11 positions matching TRBD1. Germline-derived CDR1 and CDR2 are LNHDA and SQIVND (reference sequence). Trimming removed 7 bases from V and 3 bases from J; junction bases left unmatched: 7. The CDR3 length is 15 residues. The CDR3 spells CASNTDRGRHTEAFF. The DNA for the CDR3 is TGTGCCAGTAACACGGACAGGGGGCGACACACTGAAGCTTTCTTT.

The chain joins TRBV29-1 to TRBJ1-1; possible D gene TRBD1, 5 bases. CDR3 length: 13 amino acids. Trimming left V 1 base short and J 3 bases short, with 9 bases between. Per the germline V gene, CDR1 is SQVTM and CDR2 is ANQGSEA. CDR3 sequence: CSVEAQADTEAFF. In DNA, the CDR3 is TGCAGCGTTGAAGCACAGGCTGACACTGAAGCTTTCTTT.

With respect to this clone: Other DNA variants within this sample encode the same CDR3. V is TRBV5-4 and J is TRBJ1-1; D is uncertain. There are 14 residues in the CDR3. V was cut by 4 bases and J by 5 bases, with 15 bases left in between. Germline V gene sequence: CDR1 SGHNT, CDR2 YYREEE (reference sequence). This chain's CDR3 is CASSVGRAGTEAFF. The CDR3 region has the DNA TGTGCCAGCAGCGTAGGCCGGGCCGGGACTGAAGCTTTCTTT.

The genes are TRBV7-9 and TRBJ1-3; D is unclear. The CDR3 consists of 15 residues. Trimming left V 5 bases short and J 1 base short, with 12 bases between. Looked up from germline, CDR1 is SEHNR and CDR2 is FQNEAQ (reference sequence). The CDR3 DNA reads TGTGCCAGCAGCCTCCTAATGGGATCTGGAAACACCATATATTTT. Its protein product is CASSLLMGSGNTIYF.

This clone has just a few counts. The V call is TRBV10-3, the J call TRBJ1-1; D unclear. Trimming shortened V by 3 bases and J by 5 bases, and 4 bases separated the two germline ends. The CDR3 extends over 11 amino acids. Per the germline V gene, CDR1 is ENHRY and CDR2 is SYGVKD. CDR3 region: CAISERTEAFF. The CDR3 DNA is TGTGCCATCAGTGAACGTACTGAAGCTTTCTTT.

Only a few counts were recorded for this clone. This sequence joins TRBV6-1 and TRBJ1-2; possibly TRBD1 for D (5 bases). The V end lost 11 bases, the J end lost 5 bases, and 18 bases lay between the germline ends. This CDR3 contains 13 residues. The germline gives CDR1 MNHNS, CDR2 SASEGT. CDR3 loop: CAVRDLARYGYTF. In nucleotides, the CDR3 is TGTGCCGTCAGGGATCTTGCACGATATGGCTACACCTTC.

The CDR3 region is CASNPGLNYEQYF. Here the CDR3 DNA reads TGTGCCAGCAACCCGGGACTCAACTACGAGCAGTACTTC. The V gene is TRBV2, the J gene TRBJ2-7, with D perhaps matching TRBD2 (6 bases). CDR1 and CDR2 from the germline V gene are SNHLY and FYNNEI. The CDR3 has 13 residues. V lost 7 bases to trimming and J lost 3 bases, with 13 bases between them.